Below, one TCR beta chain is given with its context. The antigen is not known. The sample belongs to a study of cytomegalovirus exposure and HLA in healthy donors. Study results and caveats: Excluded: some indistinguishable V segments such as TRBV6-2 and TRBV6-3. Most TCR sequences proved rare, with some public TCRs found in many donors.

With 60 Vbeta and 13 Jbeta primers, the PCR was carried out. In the original workflow: Later analysis identified some 80 million unique TCR beta chains, about 10 million shared. Data came from immunoSEQ multiplex PCR; TCRdb stores just in-frame clones and leaves some out. The V and J calls and clone size were taken over from that table, and D and trimming were inferred from the DNA. The table shows some 130,000 clones, with 66% occurring only once. Germline-derived CDR1 and CDR2 are SGHRS and YFSETQ. The CDR3 is 17 amino acids. The trim removed 0 bases at V and 0 bases at J, leaving 7 bases unmatched.

Sequencing was performed on PBMCs. This sequence was found in a human donor in good health. V usage is TRBV5-1 and J usage is TRBJ2-7, with 9 positions matching TRBD2. The CDR3 sequence: CASSLGLAVRSSYEQYF. In nucleotides, the CDR3 is TGCGCCAGCAGCTTGGGACTAGCGGTACGAAGCTCCTACGAGCAGTACTTC.